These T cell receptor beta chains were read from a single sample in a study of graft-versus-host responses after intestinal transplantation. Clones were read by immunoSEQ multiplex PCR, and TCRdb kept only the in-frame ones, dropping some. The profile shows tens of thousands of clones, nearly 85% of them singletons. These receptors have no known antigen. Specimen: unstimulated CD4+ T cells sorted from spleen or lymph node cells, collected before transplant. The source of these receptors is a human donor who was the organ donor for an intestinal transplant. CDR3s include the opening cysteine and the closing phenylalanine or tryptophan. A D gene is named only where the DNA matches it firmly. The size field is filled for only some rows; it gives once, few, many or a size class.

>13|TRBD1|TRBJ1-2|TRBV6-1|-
CASSGDRGVSYTF
TGTGCCAGCAGCGGAGACAGGGGGGTCAGCTACACCTTC
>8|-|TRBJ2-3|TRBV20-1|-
CSARGQYF
TGCAGTGCTAGAGGACAATATTTT
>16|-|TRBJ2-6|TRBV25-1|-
CASSGGRTSGANVLTF
TGTGCCAGCAGCGGGGGACGGACCTCTGGGGCCAACGTCCTGACTTTC
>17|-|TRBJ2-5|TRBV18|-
CASSRLLTRGLEETQYF
TGTGCCAGCTCTCGCCTACTCACCAGGGGATTGGAAGAGACCCAGTACTTC
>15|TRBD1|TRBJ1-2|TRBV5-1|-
CASSRRQGALYGYTF
TGCGCCAGCAGCCGACGACAGGGGGCCCTCTATGGCTACACCTTC
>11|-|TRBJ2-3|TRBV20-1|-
CSGRGTDTQYF
TGCAGTGGGCGGGGCACAGATACGCAGTATTTT
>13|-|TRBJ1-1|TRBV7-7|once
CASSLERGTEAFF
TGTGCTAGCAGCTTAGAACGGGGGACTGAAGCTTTCTTT
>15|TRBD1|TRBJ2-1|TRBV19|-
CASSHSGGAGNEQFF
TGTGCCAGTAGCCACTCAGGGGGCGCGGGGAATGAGCAGTTCTTC
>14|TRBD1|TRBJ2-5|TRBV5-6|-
CASSSKTGIETQYF
TGTGCCAGCAGCTCCAAGACAGGGATAGAGACCCAGTACTTC
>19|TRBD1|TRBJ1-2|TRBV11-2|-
CASSLRRGTGAAGRYGYTF
TGTGCCAGCAGCTTAAGACGCGGGACAGGGGCCGCCGGGAGGTATGGCTACACCTTC
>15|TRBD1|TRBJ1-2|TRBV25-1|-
CASSEYRAGGYGYTF
TGTGCCAGCAGTGAATATAGGGCAGGGGGATATGGCTACACCTTC
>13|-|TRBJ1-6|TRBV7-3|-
CASSRVYNSPLHF
TGTGCCAGCAGTCGAGTCTATAATTCACCCCTCCACTTT
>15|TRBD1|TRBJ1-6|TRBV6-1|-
CASSPQDRGGSPLHF
TGTGCCAGCAGTCCACAAGACAGGGGTGGTTCACCCCTCCACTTT
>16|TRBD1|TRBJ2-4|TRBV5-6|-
CASSQTQGSAKNIQYF
TGTGCCAGCAGCCAAACACAGGGGTCGGCCAAAAACATTCAGTACTTC
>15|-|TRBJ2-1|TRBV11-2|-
CASSLASGTRGEQFF
TGTGCCAGCAGCTTAGCCTCCGGTACCAGAGGTGAGCAGTTCTTC
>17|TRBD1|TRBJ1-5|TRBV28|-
CAHTLGTGGVSNQPQHF
TGTGCCCACACCTTAGGGACAGGGGGCGTCAGCAATCAGCCCCAGCATTTT
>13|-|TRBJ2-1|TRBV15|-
CATSRPLANEQFF
TGTGCCACCAGCAGACCGCTAGCTAATGAGCAGTTCTTC
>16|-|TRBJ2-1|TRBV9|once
CASSVARLARGNEQFF
TGTGCCAGCAGCGTAGCTCGCCTAGCGAGAGGCAATGAGCAGTTCTTC
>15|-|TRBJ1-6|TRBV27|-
CASSSGIPFDSPLHF
TGTGCCAGCAGTTCGGGGATTCCTTTTGATTCACCCCTCCACTTT
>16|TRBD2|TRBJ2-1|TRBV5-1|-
CASSLGLAGRYNEQFF
TGCGCCAGCAGCTTGGGGTTAGCGGGGAGGTACAATGAGCAGTTCTTC
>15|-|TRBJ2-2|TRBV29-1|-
CSVGGVRRNTGELFF
TGCAGCGTTGGGGGGGTCCGCCGGAACACCGGGGAGCTGTTTTTT
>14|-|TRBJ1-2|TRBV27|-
CASSITNGRHGYTF
TGTGCCAGCAGTATTACCAACGGGAGACATGGCTACACCTTC
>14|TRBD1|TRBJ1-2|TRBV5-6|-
CASSLTDRVYGYTF
TGTGCCAGCAGCTTAACGGACAGGGTCTATGGCTACACCTTC
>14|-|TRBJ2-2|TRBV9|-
CASSVGSDTGELFF
TGTGCCAGCAGCGTAGGTAGCGACACCGGGGAGCTGTTTTTT
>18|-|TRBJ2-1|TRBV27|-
CASSRTVPTSGAYNEQFF
TGTGCCAGCAGTCGTACCGTACCCACCTCTGGGGCATACAATGAGCAGTTCTTC
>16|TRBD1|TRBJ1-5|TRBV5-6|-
CASSLNRDRVIQPQHF
TGTGCCAGCAGCTTAAACCGGGACAGGGTGATTCAGCCCCAGCATTTT
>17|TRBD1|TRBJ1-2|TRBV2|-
CASSEFFVDRGLGGYTF
TGTGCCAGCAGTGAATTCTTCGTAGACAGGGGTTTAGGAGGCTACACCTTC
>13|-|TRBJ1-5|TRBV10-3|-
CAISGQQNQPQHF
TGTGCCATCAGCGGACAGCAAAATCAGCCCCAGCATTTT
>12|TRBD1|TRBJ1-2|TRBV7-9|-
CATRGGIDGYTF
TGTGCCACCAGGGGGGGGATTGATGGCTACACCTTC
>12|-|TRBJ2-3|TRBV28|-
CASSLRGDTQYF
TGTGCCAGCAGTTTAAGGGGGGATACGCAGTATTTT
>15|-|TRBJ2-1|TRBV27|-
CASSRKSGRGNEQFF
TGTGCCAGCAGTCGTAAGTCCGGAAGGGGGAATGAGCAGTTCTTC
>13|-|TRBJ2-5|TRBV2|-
CASSAEVGETQYF
TGTGCCAGCAGTGCCGAAGTGGGCGAGACCCAGTACTTC
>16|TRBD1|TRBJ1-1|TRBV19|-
CASSTRTGRGNTEAFF
TGTGCCAGTAGTACTCGGACAGGCAGGGGGAACACTGAAGCTTTCTTT
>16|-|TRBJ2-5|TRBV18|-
CASSSPIGATQETQYF
TGTGCCAGCTCTTCCCCCATTGGGGCCACCCAAGAGACCCAGTACTTC
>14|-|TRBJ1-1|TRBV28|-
CASSTQGSNTEAFF
TGTGCCAGCAGTACTCAGGGTTCTAACACTGAAGCTTTCTTT
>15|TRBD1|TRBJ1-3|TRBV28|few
CASIEGGAEGNTIYF
TGTGCCAGCATCGAAGGGGGCGCGGAGGGAAACACCATATATTTT
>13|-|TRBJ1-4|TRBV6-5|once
CATAGATNEKLFF
TGTGCCACCGCAGGTGCAACTAATGAAAAACTGTTTTTT
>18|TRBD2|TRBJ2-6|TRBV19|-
CASSIYLAGGSGANVLTF
TGTGCCAGTAGTATCTATCTAGCGGGGGGCTCTGGGGCCAACGTCCTGACTTTC
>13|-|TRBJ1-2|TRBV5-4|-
CASSLEERNGYTF
TGTGCCAGCAGCTTGGAAGAGAGGAATGGCTACACCTTC
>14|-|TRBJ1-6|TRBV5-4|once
CASSFTGRYSPLHF
TGTGCCAGCAGCTTTACGGGTCGGTATTCACCCCTCCACTTT
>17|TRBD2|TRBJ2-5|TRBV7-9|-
CASSLVALAGSQETQYF
TGTGCCAGCAGCTTAGTAGCACTAGCGGGGAGTCAAGAGACCCAGTACTTC
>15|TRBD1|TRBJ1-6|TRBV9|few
CASSTPGTGSSPLHF
TGTGCCAGCAGCACACCCGGGACAGGGAGTTCACCCCTCCACTTT